These T cell receptor beta chains were read from a single sample in a study of shared clonotypes between healthy human individuals. The repertoire was sequenced with immunoSEQ multiplex PCR; TCRdb's copy has only in-frame clones and lacks some. The table lists a few million clones, around 94% of them singletons. The source material was naive CD4+ T cells sorted from blood. These receptors all come from a man aged 18 to 30 in good health. The CDR3 runs from the conserved cysteine through the conserved F or W. A D gene is named only where the DNA matches it firmly. Clone size is stated in some rows and not others, as once, few, many or a class when expanded.

TRBJ2-1	.	TRBV5-1	.	15	TGCGCCAGCAGTGGCCGGGACTTGGGGCCAGCTGAGCAGTTCTTC	CASSGRDLGPAEQFF
TRBJ2-2	.	TRBV30	.	14	TGTGCCTGGAGTGTACTTCGGGGGACCGGGGAGCTGTTTTTT	CAWSVLRGTGELFF
TRBJ1-1	.	TRBV7-2	.	14	TGTGCCAGCAGTAAGGTCCGATTAGACACTGAAGCTTTCTTT	CASSKVRLDTEAFF
TRBJ1-2	TRBD1	TRBV29-1	.	11	TGCAGCGCTGCCTTCGACAGGGCGTACACCTTC	CSAAFDRAYTF
TRBJ1-1	.	TRBV19	.	12	TGTGCCAGTAGTATGTTAACAACTGAAGCTTTCTTT	CASSMLTTEAFF
TRBJ2-2	TRBD1	TRBV7-2	.	16	TGTGCCAGCAGCTTAATGACAGGGGTGGTCACCGGGGAGCTGTTTTTT	CASSLMTGVVTGELFF
TRBJ2-7	TRBD1	TRBV2	.	13	TGTGCCAGCAGGCCGGGACAGTCGGCCGAGCAGTACTTC	CASRPGQSAEQYF
TRBJ1-3	.	TRBV5-1	.	15	TGCGCCAGCAGCTTGGCCGGGGGACAAGGAAACACCATATATTTT	CASSLAGGQGNTIYF
TRBJ1-1	.	TRBV6-6	few	13	TGTGCCAGCACGGAGGGAGGGCGCACTGAAGCTTTCTTT	CASTEGGRTEAFF
TRBJ2-1	.	TRBV28	.	14	TGTGCCAGCAGGAAGGGGGCGCGGGGCAATGAGCAGTTCTTC	CASRKGARGNEQFF
TRBJ2-7	.	TRBV6-5	.	14	TGTGCCAGCAGTCAAGGGACGGCGGCCTACGAGCAGTACTTC	CASSQGTAAYEQYF
TRBJ2-5	.	TRBV27	few	11	TGTGCCAGCAGTTTGGGAGAGACCCAGTACTTC	CASSLGETQYF
TRBJ2-3	.	TRBV5-1	.	14	TGCGCCAGCAGTTGGAGATCCGTGACAGATACGCAGTATTTT	CASSWRSVTDTQYF
TRBJ1-4	TRBD1	TRBV6-5	.	15	TGTGCCAGCAGACAGGGGGCTCTAACTAATGAAAAACTGTTTTTT	CASRQGALTNEKLFF
TRBJ1-4	.	TRBV25-1	few	14	TGTGCCAGCAGTGAATCGGGGGGATTTGAAAAACTGTTTTTT	CASSESGGFEKLFF
TRBJ2-7	.	TRBV2	.	14	TGTGCCAGCAGTGAAGCGGGAGTATCGGACGAGCAGTACTTC	CASSEAGVSDEQYF
TRBJ1-1	TRBD1	TRBV7-9	.	17	TGTGCCAGCAGCCCCGGGACAGCCTTGGGCAGGACGGCTGAAGCTTTCTTT	CASSPGTALGRTAEAFF
TRBJ1-6	.	TRBV6-5	.	13	TGTGCCAGCAGTTGGATTATTAGGCCGCTCCTCCACTTT	CASSWIIRPLLHF
TRBJ2-4	.	TRBV7-8	.	17	TGTGCCAGCAGCTTATCCTCGGGCCCCTTGGGCAAAAACATTCAGTACTTC	CASSLSSGPLGKNIQYF
TRBJ1-2	TRBD1	TRBV6-5	.	14	TGTGCCAGCAGAGTGACAGGGAATAGCTATGGCTACACCTTC	CASRVTGNSYGYTF
TRBJ2-5	TRBD1	TRBV5-1	.	15	TGCGCCAGCAGCTCGGGACAGGGGGTTTCAGAGACCCAGTACTTC	CASSSGQGVSETQYF
TRBJ2-7	.	TRBV5-1	.	18	TGCGCCAGCAGCTTGGTGCCTGGGGGCAGTGAGGGCATCTACGAGCAGTACTTC	CASSLVPGGSEGIYEQYF
TRBJ2-7	.	TRBV5-1	.	16	TGCGCCAGCAGCTTGGCCGGGACGGTCGCCCCCTACGAGCAGTACTTC	CASSLAGTVAPYEQYF
TRBJ2-7	TRBD2	TRBV27	.	14	TGTGCCAGCAGTCCGGGACTAGTTGGCTACGAGCAGTACTTC	CASSPGLVGYEQYF